This paragraph covers one T cell receptor (beta chain) sequence. This sample was included in a study of blood T cell repertoires in COVID-19. Across the whole study: COVID-19 samples, acute and convalescent, were from the United States, Italy and Spain.

Original processing notes: Estimates of nucleated cell counts were drawn from the amplification of reference gene primers. Sequencing used immunoSEQ multiplex PCR; TCRdb keeps in-frame clones, though not all of them. D and trimming were read from the DNA, whereas the V and J calls and clone size are those reported in that table. In the table there are about 150,000 clones, 86% of which are singletons. All enrollees were roughly 18 to 89 years old and from roughly 26 US areas. Two negative PCRs, clearance, or symptom resolution were required of recovered Cohort 3 donors. V was pared by 1 base and J by 7 bases, with 7 bases between. The germline V gene has CDR1 SGHDN and CDR2 FVKESK. The CDR3 totals 12 residues.

Sequencing was done on a sample of PBMCs or T cells enriched from blood (not recorded which). V and J are TRBV14 and TRBJ2-5; D remains ambiguous. This clonotype originated in a man between 50 and 59 years old who had recovered from COVID-19. CDR3 in DNA: TGTGCCAGCAGCCAAGCCGGTTGGACCCAGTACTTC. Translated: CASSQAGWTQYF.